This T cell receptor (beta chain) originates from a study of blood T cell repertoires in COVID-19. Across the whole study: Samples of COVID-19 (acute and convalescent) were obtained from the United States, Italy and Spain. Sources were T cells, B-cell-depleted T cells, or PBMCs; the material itself was cDNA or gDNA.

Looked up from germline, CDR1 is SQVTM and CDR2 is ANQGSEA. This CDR3 is built from 12 residues. Trimming shortened V by 5 bases and J by 0 bases, and 7 bases separated the two germline ends. The protocol was immunoSEQ multiplex PCR, while the TCRdb copy is restricted to in-frame clones and leaves out a portion. The repertoire holds 250,000 to 350,000 clones, with over 75% as singletons. The TCR originated in a woman aged 60-70 years with acute or convalescent COVID-19. What was sequenced was peripheral blood. The chain recombines TRBV29-1 with TRBJ2-5, with D possibly being TRBD2 (6 bases). The CDR3 DNA follows: TGCAGCGTTCGGGGGAACCAAGAGACCCAGTACTTC. Translated: CSVRGNQETQYF.